The 2 T cell receptor beta chains presented below share a single source sample, sequenced in a study of T cell repertoires in cytomegalovirus infection. No antigen has been identified for these receptors. Each CDR3 protein gets one entry after TCRdb re-called the reads with MiXCR. Of roughly 700,000 distinct CDR3 sequences listed, roughly a third are singletons. The sample was cultured PBMCs, taken from culture after CMV antigen stimulation. Source of these receptors: a human donor in good health (CMV status not recorded). Some clones in this sample may be carry-over from other donors' samples.

This chain connects TRBV12-3 or TRBV12-4 to TRBJ2-1, with 9 bases aligning to TRBD2. The junction had 9 bases not matched to a gene; V was cut back by 3 bases and J by 0 bases. There are 18 residues in the CDR3. CDR3 nucleotide sequence: TGTGCCAGCAGTTTGCCTAGCGGGGCGTTAAGCTCCTACAATGAGCAGTTCTTC. This sequence encodes CASSLPSGALSSYNEQFF.

V gene TRBV6-6 combines with J gene TRBJ2-7, with a tentative D call TRBD2 (6 bases). CDR3 length: 15 residues. V was trimmed by 6 bases and J by 4 bases, leaving 19 bases between them. Per germline, CDR1 MNHNY and CDR2 SVGAGI (reference sequence). In nucleotides, the CDR3 is TGTGCCAGCAGCCCAGCCCTTAGCGGCACTTACGAGCAGTACTTC. Residues: CASSPALSGTYEQYF.